The 28 T cell receptor beta chains below all came from one sample that was sequenced in a study of kidney transplant recipient with SARS-CoV-2 infection. TCRdb passed the reads through MiXCR, listing each CDR3 protein once. The top ten clones hold roughly 7.3% of a sample with 200,000 to 300,000 distinct CDR3 sequences, 29% of them seen once. The starting material was a blood sample, obtained at baseline and on approximately day 120 from a kidney transplant recipient. The source is a young adult male patient who had COVID-19 and was a kidney transplant recipient. Some T cells may originate from the graft donor.

This clonotype was seen repeatedly, ten times or more. The CDR3 DNA reads TGTGCCAGCAGTCGTTGGGTGCCTTACGGAAAGACCTATGGCTACACCTTC. Translated: CASSRWVPYGKTYGYTF. This chain joins TRBV6-9 and TRBJ1-2; no clear D gene. The CDR3 spans 17 residues. The V gene's germline CDR1 is MNHGY and CDR2 SVAAGI. The V gene lost 5 bases and the J gene lost 4 bases, with 23 bases spanning the gap.

Worth noting for this clonotype: Since a much larger clone is just one base distant, this may be a read error. The chain recombines TRBV3-1 with TRBJ1-1, with D perhaps matching TRBD1 (5 bases). Germline lookup yields CDR1 LGHDT and CDR2 YNNKEL (reference sequence). The CDR3 contains 13 residues. In DNA, the CDR3 is TGTGCCGGCAGCCGCCAGGGGAACACTGAAGCTTTCTTT. Amino acids: CAGSRQGNTEAFF. The full variable domain, in which reference TRBV3-1 and TRBJ1-1 provide the parts outside the CDR3, is DTAVSQTPKYLVTQMGNDKSIKCEQNLGHDTMYWYKQDSKKFLKIMFSYNNKELIINETVPNRFSPKSPDKAHLNLHINSLELGDSAVYFCAGSRQGNTEAFFGQGTRLTVV.

The chain carries TRBV6-6 and TRBJ2-1; D remains unclear. Germline V gene data show CDR1 as MNHNY and CDR2 as SVGAGI (reference sequence). The V end was cut by 0 bases, the J end by 7 bases, with 7 bases between. This CDR3 contains 13 residues. The CDR3 coding sequence is TGTGCCAGCAGTTACTCGAAAATGAATGAGCAGTTCTTC. It translates to CASSYSKMNEQFF.

This clonotype was counted many times. The rearrangement links TRBV20-1 to TRBJ1-4; D gene ambiguous. The CDR3 contains 14 residues. V shed 3 bases and J shed 8 bases, with 16 bases lying between them. Germline CDR1 and CDR2: DFQATT and SNEGSKA (reference sequence). The CDR3 DNA is TGCAGTGCTAGTGTTGCGGGGAAGGAGGAAAAACTGTTTTTT. This codes for CSASVAGKEEKLFF.

This clonotype was recorded at least ten times. This chain links TRBV2 with TRBJ1-6; 7 bases are a match to TRBD1. The V and J ends lost 6 bases and 9 bases, in that order; junction bases with no gene match: 14. The CDR3 runs to 16 residues. Germline V gives CDR1 SNHLY, CDR2 FYNNEI. The CDR3 DNA reads as TGTGCCAGCAGACGGAGAGACAGGGCCATAATTTCACCCCTCCACTTT. Its translation: CASRRRDRAIISPLHF. Variable domain in full (rest from reference TRBV2 and TRBJ1-6): EPEVTQTPSHQVTQMGQEVILRCVPISNHLYFYWYRQILGQKVEFLVSFYNNEISEKSEIFDDQFSVERPDGSNFTLKIRSTKLEDSAMYFCASRRRDRAIISPLHFGNGTRLTVT.

This clonotype was found many times. The chain couples TRBV11-2 to TRBJ1-6; 8 bases are a match to TRBD1. The CDR3 spans 17 residues. V lost 5 bases and J lost 0; bases outside the gene matches: 6. Germline V gene sequence: CDR1 SGHAT, CDR2 FQNNGV. As DNA, the CDR3 is TGTGCCAGCAGCCCCCAGGGGGCGAGCTCCTATAATTCACCCCTCCACTTT. This codes for CASSPQGASSYNSPLHF.

Regarding this clonotype: A much larger clone lies a single base off, so this may be a read error. This chain uses TRBV11-2 with TRBJ1-2; D gene ambiguous. In germline, CDR1 is SGHAT, CDR2 FQNNGV. This CDR3 comprises 17 residues. CDR3 sequence (DNA): TGTGCCGGCAGCACCCCGAGAACAAGCAGAAAGACCTATGGCTACACCTTC. This translates into CAGSTPRTSRKTYGYTF.

Regarding this clonotype: This may stem from a read error, because a much larger clone lies one nucleotide away. The genes are TRBV4-1 and TRBJ1-1; D is possibly TRBD1 (5 bases). Germline lookup yields CDR1 MGHRA and CDR2 YSYEKL. The CDR3 sequence is 14 residues long. The CDR3 sequence: CASNQDLGTVEAFF. As DNA, the CDR3 is TGCGCCAGCAACCAAGACTTGGGGACGGTTGAAGCTTTCTTT.

Remarks on this clonotype: A clone one base away is much larger, so this may be a read error. Here the CDR3 DNA reads TGTGCCAGCAGTCAAACCCCGCCTTACGGAAAGACCTATGGCTACACCTTC. Its protein product is CASSQTPPYGKTYGYTF. This chain uses TRBV6-9 with TRBJ1-2; no clear D. The germline V gene has CDR1 MNHGY and CDR2 SVAAGI. The CDR3 is 17 amino acids. V was shortened by 5 bases and J by 4 bases, with 23 bases between the two germline ends.

The sample holds many counts of this clonotype. The chain has TRBV5-1 and TRBJ2-3; possibly TRBD1 for D (7 bases). The germline V gene encodes CDR1 SGHRS and CDR2 YFSETQ. V gave up 2 bases and J gave up 2 bases, with 21 bases separating them. The CDR3 consists of 18 residues. The CDR3 DNA sequence: TGCGCCAGCAGCTTTAATCCCGCTCAGGGGGGAGACACAGATACGCAGTATTTT. This encodes CASSFNPAQGGDTDTQYF. Looking up the rest from reference TRBV5-1 and TRBJ2-3 gives the full variable domain: KAGVTQTPRYLIKTRGQQVTLSCSPISGHRSVSWYQQTPGQGLQFLFEYFSETQRNKGNFPGRFSGRQFSNSRSEMNVSTLELGDSALYLCASSFNPAQGGDTDTQYFGPGTRLTVL.

This clonotype has at least ten counts. The CDR3 sequence: CAWNRRGWGYTF. The DNA of the CDR3 is TGTGCCTGGAATAGGAGGGGATGGGGCTACACCTTC. This sequence joins TRBV30 and TRBJ1-2; D perhaps matches TRBD1 (5 bases). The CDR3 is made up of 12 amino acids. Per germline, CDR1 GTSNPN and CDR2 SVGIG (reference sequence). V was cut by 4 bases and J by 8 bases, with 14 bases left in between. The whole variable domain, filled in from reference TRBV30 and TRBJ1-2, reads SQTIHQWPATLVQPVGSPLSLECTVEGTSNPNLYWYRQAAGRGLQLLFYSVGIGQISSEVPQNLSASRPQDRQFILSSKKLLLSDSGFYLCAWNRRGWGYTFGSGTRLTVV.

The V call is TRBV20-1, the J call TRBJ2-7; TRBD1 matches 7 bases. CDR1 and CDR2 from the germline V gene are DFQATT and SNEGSKA (reference sequence). V was pared by 4 bases and J by 3 bases, with 6 bases of the junction left unmatched. The CDR3 contains 13 residues. This CDR3 is CSAKKGAGYEQYF. The CDR3 nucleotides are TGCAGTGCTAAGAAGGGGGCGGGCTACGAGCAGTACTTC.

Points on this clonotype: This could be a read error, since a much larger clone is one nucleotide away. CDR3: CAGSCIIATVMQDTQYF. CDR3 sequence (DNA): TGTGCCGGCAGCTGTATAATAGCTACAGTCATGCAAGATACGCAGTATTTT. This chain links TRBV21-1 with TRBJ2-3. TRBV21-1 constitutes a pseudogene. The CDR3 runs to 17 residues.

With respect to this clonotype: The junction and the germline gene differ at one end; a read error may be behind it. The CDR3 loop is CASGLLPSGLAGYNEQFF. CDR3 nucleotides: TGTGCCAGCGGTTTATTGCCTAGTGGACTAGCGGGGTACAATGAGCAGTTCTTC. The rearrangement uses TRBV27 and TRBJ2-1; 12 nucleotides agree with TRBD2. The CDR3 loop spans 18 amino acids. Germline V gene sequence: CDR1 MNHEY, CDR2 SMNVEV (reference sequence).

The gene calls are TRBV30 and TRBJ2-1; weak D call: TRBD2 (5 bases). V was shortened by 0 bases and J by 4 bases, with 7 bases between the two germline ends. Germline V gives CDR1 GTSNPN, CDR2 SVGIG (reference sequence). The CDR3 totals 13 residues. The CDR3 sequence is CAWSVAGYNEQFF. The CDR3 nucleotides are TGTGCCTGGAGTGTTGCGGGTTACAATGAGCAGTTCTTC.

There are many counts of this clonotype. The chain has TRBV28 and TRBJ1-5; 11 nucleotides agree with TRBD1. The CDR3 totals 20 residues. After removal of 5 bases from V and 2 bases from J, the junction contained 17 bases not matched to a gene. Germline V gene lookup returns CDR1 MDHEN and CDR2 SYDVKM. The CDR3 loop is CASSPFGGTGGREGNQPQHF. The CDR3 DNA follows: TGTGCCAGCAGTCCTTTTGGGGGGACAGGGGGAAGAGAGGGCAATCAGCCCCAGCATTTT.

This clonotype has more than one count but fewer than ten. This may be a read error, as it is one base from a much larger clone. This chain joins TRBV2 and TRBJ1-4, with 7 bases that match TRBD1. V shed 8 bases, J shed 0 bases, and the junction held 6 bases outside the gene matches. Germline loops: CDR1 SNHLY, CDR2 FYNNEI. The CDR3 loop spans 15 amino acids. The DNA for the CDR3 is TGTGCCAGCGGTCGCCAGGGGGCAACTAATGAAAAACTGTTTTTT. The encoded protein is CASGRQGATNEKLFF.

This clonotype was picked up a small number of times. This may stem from a read error, because a much larger clone lies one nucleotide away. This chain joins TRBV7-3 and TRBJ1-1; D remains ambiguous. CDR1 SGHTA and CDR2 FQGTGA come from the germline V gene. The CDR3 is 15 amino acids. CDR3 amino acids: CASSLHSGGNTEALF. The CDR3 nucleotides read TGTGCCAGCAGCTTACATTCCGGCGGGAACACTGAAGCTCTCTTT.

This clonotype was seen ten or more times. The chain has TRBV23-1 and TRBJ1-5, with 8 nucleotides matching TRBD1. TRBV23-1 is an ORF; its function is uncertain. CDR3 length: 18 amino acids. Germline trimming cut 3 bases from V and 3 bases from J; bases unmatched to any gene: 13. The CDR3 is CASSHRQGTTNHNQPQHF. CDR3 coding DNA: TGCGCCAGCAGTCACCGACAGGGGACGACGAACCACAATCAGCCCCAGCATTTT.

J is TRBJ1-1 and V is TRBV15, with 10 bases matching TRBD1. The J segment lost 4 bases and the V segment lost 1 base, leaving 3 bases of the junction unmatched. The germline gives CDR1 LNHNV, CDR2 YYDKDF (reference sequence). CDR3 length: 15 residues. The CDR3 protein is CATSRGTGGRTEAFF. Here the CDR3 DNA reads TGTGCCACCAGCAGAGGGACAGGGGGTCGCACTGAAGCTTTCTTT. The variable domain in full, with the rest retrieved from reference TRBV15 and TRBJ1-1, is DAMVIQNPRYQVTQFGKPVTLSCSQTLNHNVMYWYQQKSSQAPKLLFHYYDKDFNNEADTPDNFQSRRPNTSFCFLDIRSPGLGDTAMYLCATSRGTGGRTEAFFGQGTRLTVV.

Many counts were recorded for this clonotype. The junction departs from the called germline gene at one end, perhaps through a read error. This chain uses TRBV7-6 with TRBJ2-5, with TRBD2 matching 8 bases. Germline loops: CDR1 SGHVS, CDR2 FNYEAQ. There are 15 residues in the CDR3. This CDR3 is CASSLTSGRQETQYF. The DNA for the CDR3 is TGTGCTAGCAGCTTAACTAGCGGACGACAAGAGACCCAGTACTTC.

Of note for this clonotype: A much more abundant neighbour one base away suggests this may be a read error. V is TRBV20-1 and J is TRBJ2-7, with a possible D match to TRBD1 (5 bases). Germline V gives CDR1 DFQATT, CDR2 SNEGSKA (reference sequence). The ends were cut back, 1 base at V and 1 base at J, with 14 bases in the middle. The CDR3 consists of 15 residues. CDR3 DNA sequence: TGCAGTGCTAGAGCCTATGACAGACCGTCCTACGAGCAGTACTTC. It is translated as CSARAYDRPSYEQYF.

With respect to this clonotype: Germline and junction disagree at one end, which may indicate a read error. This chain links TRBV12-3 or TRBV12-4 with TRBJ1-6; D remains ambiguous. The CDR3 spans 18 residues. This chain's CDR3 is CASSLNSWGGQDNSPPHF. The DNA of the CDR3 is TGTGCCAGCAGTTTAAATTCGTGGGGAGGGCAGGATAATTCACCCCCCCACTTT.

Ten or more counts support this clonotype. The chain combines TRBV11-3 with TRBJ2-3, with TRBD2 matching 14 bases. Germline trimming cut 4 bases from V and 6 bases from J; bases unmatched to any gene: 9. The germline V gene has CDR1 SGHNT and CDR2 YENEEA. The CDR3 consists of 17 residues. The CDR3 DNA follows: TGTGCCAGCAGCTCCCGAGGGACTAGCGGGAGCGGGGATACGCAGTATTTT. Its protein is CASSSRGTSGSGDTQYF.

Ten or more counts support this clonotype. This sequence joins TRBV6-5 and TRBJ1-2, with unresolved D. Germline V gene sequence: CDR1 MNHEY, CDR2 SVGAGI. The CDR3 covers 17 residues. Trimming pared 5 bases from V and 4 bases from J, leaving 23 bases between. CDR3 bases: TGTGCCAGCAGTGTCGGTGGCTCTATGCGAAAGACCTATGGCTACACCTTC. Translating gives CASSVGGSMRKTYGYTF.

This clonotype was recorded many times. This chain connects TRBV3-2 to TRBJ2-5; the listed D gene, TRBD2, was not tested against the DNA. TRBV3-2 is listed as a pseudogene. This CDR3 is built from 12 residues. In nucleotides, the CDR3 is TGTGCCAGCAGCGATAGCGGGAGAGGCCAGTACTTC. Translated, it gives CASSDSGRGQYF.

This clonotype has a count of ten or more. The V gene is TRBV20-1, the J gene TRBJ2-1; 10 bases fit TRBD2. CDR3 size: 14 residues. Germline V lookup: CDR1 DFQATT, CDR2 SNEGSKA (reference sequence). V lost 6 bases, J lost 8 bases, and 10 bases stayed unmatched. The CDR3 region is CSASLAGVGHEQFF. The CDR3, as DNA: TGCAGTGCCTCTCTAGCGGGAGTGGGCCATGAGCAGTTCTTC.

Notes on this clonotype: A much larger clone lies a single base off, so this may be a read error. V usage is TRBV5-4 and J usage is TRBJ2-4; 9 positions agree with TRBD1. TRBJ2-7 explains the end of the DNA better; the J call may be wrong. This CDR3 comprises 14 residues. Germline CDR1 reads SGHNT; CDR2 reads YYREEE (reference sequence). The CDR3 bases are TGTGCCAGCAGCCGTAAACAGGGGGCCTGCGAGCAGTACTTC. Protein: CASSRKQGACEQYF.